These 27 T cell receptor beta chains came from one sample sequenced in a study of Tregs in tolerant kidney transplant recipients. Related graft donors supplied nonmyeloablative bone marrow transplants, and mixed chimerism was transient. Profiled with immunoSEQ multiplex PCR; TCRdb holds only in-frame clones, not every one. The sample yields under 30,000 clones, of which the top ten take up about 4%. The sequenced sample was CD4+ T cells from blood (PBMCs), obtained 6 months after the transplant. These receptor sequences come from a human patient who received a combined kidney and bone marrow transplant. T cells may partly derive from the graft donor.

In the case of this clone: The read comes to an end 3 residues before the CDR3 does, leaving the germline J gene to fill in the end. This sequence joins TRBV19 and TRBJ2-7; 8 bases fit TRBD1. Germline CDR1 reads LNHDA; CDR2 reads SQIVND (reference sequence). V shed 5 bases, J shed 5 bases, and the junction held 5 bases outside the gene matches. This CDR3 has 13 residues. The CDR3 DNA, read in part, is TGTGCCAGTAGTCAGACAGGGGTGGACGAG. It codes for CASSQTGVDE. In full, the CDR3 reads CASSQTGVDEQYF. The whole variable domain, remainder taken from reference TRBV19 and TRBJ2-7, is DGGITQSPKYLFRKEGQNVTLSCEQNLNHDAMYWYRQDPGQGLRLIYYSQIVNDFQKGDIAEGYSVSREKKESFPLTVTSAQKNPTAFYLCASSQTGVDEQYFGPGTRLTVT.

Remarks on this clone: The read stops 3 residues short of the end of the CDR3; the missing end is completed from the germline J gene. This chain links TRBV30 with TRBJ2-1, with 7 positions matching TRBD2. This CDR3 region has 18 residues. Looked up from germline, CDR1 is GTSNPN and CDR2 is SVGIG (reference sequence). The junction had 14 bases not matched to a gene; V was cut back by 3 bases and J by 0 bases. Partial CDR3 DNA: TGTGCCTGGAGGGGGTGGGACTACTATCAGGGCTCCTACAATGAG. Translating gives CAWRGWDYYQGSYNE. From start to end, the CDR3 is CAWRGWDYYQGSYNEQFF. The complete variable domain, with remaining parts taken from reference TRBV30 and TRBJ2-1, reads SQTIHQWPATLVQPVGSPLSLECTVEGTSNPNLYWYRQAAGRGLQLLFYSVGIGQISSEVPQNLSASRPQDRQFILSSKKLLLSDSGFYLCAWRGWDYYQGSYNEQFFGPGTRLTVL.

Regarding this clone: The sequence runs out 3 residues before the end of the CDR3; the remainder is reconstructed from the germline J gene. The V gene is TRBV20-1, the J gene TRBJ2-3; a weak D match, TRBD2 (5 bases). The V and J ends lost 3 bases and 5 bases respectively, with 12 bases between them. Germline V gene lookup returns CDR1 DFQATT and CDR2 SNEGSKA (reference sequence). This CDR3 region has 13 residues. The sequenced part of the CDR3 DNA is TGCAGTGCTAGCGGTACTAGAGTAGATACG. It codes for CSASGTRVDT. The full CDR3 protein is CSASGTRVDTQYF.

Comment on this clone: The DNA ends 3 residues before the CDR3 does, and the rest of the CDR3 is filled in from the germline J gene. This chain links TRBV4-1 with TRBJ2-5; 7 nucleotides line up with TRBD2. Germline values: CDR1 MGHRA, CDR2 YSYEKL. V shed 4 bases, J shed 2 bases, and the junction held 4 bases outside the gene matches. The CDR3 has 14 amino acids. The sequenced CDR3 bases are TGCGCCAGCAGCCGCCGGGACTATCAAGAGACC. It codes for CASSRRDYQET. The CDR3 as a whole reads CASSRRDYQETQYF.

Frequency places this clone as medium-sized (0.01 to 0.1%). The read ends 3 residues shy of where the CDR3 ends; the end is completed using the germline J gene. The V gene is TRBV6-4, the J gene TRBJ2-1; possibly TRBD1 for D (6 bases). This CDR3 is built from 15 residues. Germline CDR1 reads MRHNA; CDR2 reads SNTAGT. Deletions cut 6 bases from V and 2 bases from J, with 14 bases between. The CDR3 sequence is CASSQSGEPYNEQFF. The covered CDR3 bases are TGTGCCAGCAGCCAATCAGGGGAACCCTACAATGAG.

As to this clone: The read terminates 3 residues ahead of where the CDR3 ends, so the germline J gene completes it. The chain joins TRBV6-2 or TRBV6-3 to TRBJ1-4, with D possibly matching TRBD1 (6 bases). Germline V gene data show CDR1 as MNHEY and CDR2 as SVGEGT. V was shortened by 7 bases and J by 10 bases, with 22 bases between the two germline ends. This CDR3 is built from 15 residues. This CDR3 is CASTKPDRNFGKLFF. The part of the CDR3 DNA that was read is TGTGCCAGCACTAAGCCCGACAGGAACTTCGGAAAA.

Comments on this clone: The read halts 3 residues ahead of the CDR3 end, with the missing end drawn from the germline J gene. The chain combines TRBV5-1 with TRBJ2-2; D gene unclear. V was shortened by 2 bases and J by 6 bases, with 14 bases between the two germline ends. Germline-derived CDR1 and CDR2 are SGHRS and YFSETQ. This CDR3 has 15 residues. The DNA read from the CDR3 is TGCGCCAGCAGCTTACTCAGGAGCCATCCCGGGGAG. Translated: CASSLLRSHPGE. The full CDR3 protein reads CASSLLRSHPGELFF.

A note on this clone: The CDR3 extends 3 residues past the end of the read, so its final part is completed from the germline J gene. The rearrangement uses TRBV20-1 and TRBJ2-3; D gene ambiguous. The CDR3 runs 13 residues. Trimming cost V 3 bases and J 0 bases, with 7 bases left between them. CDR1 and CDR2 (germline): DFQATT, SNEGSKA (reference sequence). The CDR3 sequence: CSASSPSTDTQYF. The sequenced CDR3 bases are TGCAGTGCTAGTAGTCCGAGCACAGATACG.

With respect to this clone: Read sequence stops 3 residues before the CDR3 end, and the germline J gene provides the missing end. Other DNA sequences in the same sample also yield this CDR3. This chain joins TRBV7-2 and TRBJ2-5; 8 positions match TRBD1. The ends lost 7 bases at V and 4 bases at J; junction bases unmatched: 11. The CDR3 length is 15 residues. CDR1 is SGHTA and CDR2 is FQGNSA in the germline V gene. The sequenced part of the CDR3 DNA is TGTGCCAGCACCCCCAGGGGGCAGGGGGTAGAGACC. Translated, it gives CASTPRGQGVET. The CDR3 in its entirety is CASTPRGQGVETQYF.

Remarks on this clone: Read data end 3 residues before the CDR3 end; the end is taken from the germline J gene. The gene calls are TRBV5-6 and TRBJ1-5; weak D call: TRBD1 (5 bases). The CDR3 runs to 13 residues. V lost 0 bases, J lost 7 bases, and 8 bases lay in between. The germline gives CDR1 SGHDT, CDR2 YYEEEE. The covered CDR3 bases are TGTGCCAGCAGCTTGGCAGGGTACCAGCCC. This sequence encodes CASSLAGYQP. The full CDR3 protein is CASSLAGYQPQHF.

On this clone: Coverage ceases 3 residues before the CDR3 finishes, and the germline J gene fills in the end. The V and J genes are TRBV5-5 and TRBJ2-2; D gene unclear. Germline values: CDR1 SGHKS, CDR2 YYEKEE (reference sequence). V was trimmed by 1 base and J by 5 bases, leaving 6 bases between them. This CDR3 comprises 13 residues. CDR3 residues: CASSLLRTGELFF. Partial CDR3 DNA: TGTGCCAGCAGCTTGCTACGAACCGGGGAG.

About this clone: The read ends 3 residues early relative to the CDR3; the germline J gene fills the gap. The genes are TRBV7-2 and TRBJ2-5; 7 bases align to TRBD2. This CDR3 contains 13 residues. Germline loops: CDR1 SGHTA, CDR2 FQGNSA. The V segment lost 1 base and the J segment 5 bases; nucleotides outside the gene matches: 1. CDR3 sequence: CASSLVGGETQYF. Partial CDR3 DNA: TGTGCCAGCAGCTTAGTGGGGGGGGAGACC.

CDR3 protein: CASSRTSGLYNEQFF. The part of the CDR3 DNA that was read is TGTGCCAGCAGCCGGACTAGCGGGTTATACAATGAG. The chain combines TRBV14 with TRBJ2-1, with 11 bases that match TRBD2. The read comes to an end 3 residues before the CDR3 does, leaving the germline J gene to fill in the end. The CDR3 has 15 residues. V was pared by 4 bases and J by 4 bases, with 3 bases of the junction left unmatched. Germline-derived CDR1 and CDR2 are SGHDN and FVKESK. Full variable domain (rest looked up from reference TRBV14 and TRBJ2-1): EAGVTQFPSHSVIEKGQTVTLRCDPISGHDNLYWYRRVMGKEIKFLLHFVKESKQDESGMPNNRFLAERTGGTYSTLKVQPAELEDSGVYFCASSRTSGLYNEQFFGPGTRLTVL.

On this clone: Read coverage stops 3 residues before the CDR3 terminus; the germline J gene supplies the remainder. The V and J genes are TRBV10-3 and TRBJ2-3; a weak D match, TRBD1 (5 bases). The germline CDR1 and CDR2 sequences are ENHRY and SYGVKD. The CDR3 totals 14 residues. V lost 1 base and J 2 bases, leaving 7 bases between the germline ends. This chain's CDR3 is CAISELGPTDTQYF. The sequenced CDR3 bases are TGTGCCATCAGTGAGTTGGGGCCCACAGATACG.

About this clone itself: The CDR3 is cut off 3 residues early in the read; its end comes from the germline J gene. The V gene is TRBV5-1, the J gene TRBJ1-4, with 8 bases lining up with TRBD1. V shed 4 bases and J 7 bases; nucleotides not matched to a gene: 6. Germline assignment: CDR1 SGHRS and CDR2 YFSETQ. The CDR3 runs to 14 residues. CDR3 in amino acids: CASSPDRGFEKLFF. The sequenced CDR3 bases are TGCGCCAGCAGCCCTGACAGGGGCTTTGAAAAA.

Points on this clone: The read ends 3 residues shy of where the CDR3 ends; the end is completed using the germline J gene. The gene calls are TRBV20-1 and TRBJ2-1; 8 positions agree with TRBD2. CDR3 size: 16 residues. The junction had 5 bases not matched to a gene; V was cut back by 1 base and J by 0 bases. Germline CDR1 and CDR2: DFQATT and SNEGSKA (reference sequence). This CDR3 reads CSARVLSGDSYNEQFF. The CDR3 bases that were read are TGCAGTGCTAGAGTGCTTAGCGGGGACTCCTACAATGAG.

A remark on this clone: The read falls 3 residues short of the CDR3 end, and the missing part is taken from the germline J gene. The V call is TRBV19, the J call TRBJ2-7; D is ambiguous. CDR1 LNHDA and CDR2 SQIVND come from the germline V gene (reference sequence). CDR3 length: 13 amino acids. V shed 1 base and J shed 5 bases, with 9 bases lying between them. CDR3 DNA (partial): TGTGCCAGTAGTATAGGTCAGTACGACGAG. This encodes CASSIGQYDE. The whole CDR3 region reads CASSIGQYDEQYF.

Remarks on this clone: The read terminates 3 residues ahead of where the CDR3 ends, so the germline J gene completes it. The chain employs TRBV5-6 and TRBJ1-2; the match to TRBD1 covers 7 bases. Germline-derived CDR1 and CDR2 are SGHDT and YYEEEE. Trimming removed 5 bases from V and 4 bases from J; junction bases left unmatched: 2. This CDR3 spans 12 amino acids. Partial CDR3 DNA: TGTGCCAGCAGGTGGACAGGCTATGGC. Translation: CASRWTGYG. The whole CDR3 sequence is CASRWTGYGYTF.

As to this clone: From the germline J gene comes the end of the CDR3, since the read stops 3 residues before it. J is TRBJ1-2 and V is TRBV20-1; D is unresolved. V was shortened by 1 base and J by 7 bases, with 19 bases between the two germline ends. The CDR3 is 15 residues long. The germline CDR1 and CDR2 sequences are DFQATT and SNEGSKA (reference sequence). Partial CDR3 DNA: TGCAGTGCTAGAGGAGCCATCGGGTCTCTATTTGGC. It yields the protein CSARGAIGSLFG. The entire CDR3 reads CSARGAIGSLFGYTF.

Remarks on this clone: The CDR3 end falls 3 residues outside the read, so it is completed with the germline J gene. The genes are TRBV18 and TRBJ1-2, with 7 positions matching TRBD1. The CDR3 has 13 residues. Germline CDR1 reads KGHSH; CDR2 reads LQKENI. V was pared by 5 bases and J by 6 bases, with 6 bases of the junction left unmatched. The DNA read from the CDR3 is TGTGCCAGCTCAAAACAGGGGTCCCATGGC. This sequence encodes CASSKQGSHG. The CDR3 in full is CASSKQGSHGYTF.

Notes on this clone: The read terminates 3 residues ahead of where the CDR3 ends, so the germline J gene completes it. The V gene is TRBV20-1, the J gene TRBJ2-3, with 7 positions matching TRBD2. There are 14 residues in the CDR3. Germline-derived CDR1 and CDR2 are DFQATT and SNEGSKA (reference sequence). V was clipped by 2 bases and J by 1 base; unmatched bases: 3. CDR3 DNA (partial): TGCAGTGCTAGAAGGGCGGGAGGCACAGATACG. It specifies CSARRAGGTDT. The whole CDR3 protein is CSARRAGGTDTQYF.

About this clone: With the read ending 3 residues before the CDR3 end, the germline J gene is used to fill in that end. V gene TRBV20-1 combines with J gene TRBJ2-4; D is perhaps TRBD2 (7 bases). Germline loops: CDR1 DFQATT, CDR2 SNEGSKA (reference sequence). This CDR3 is 16 amino acids long. Trimming stripped 2 bases from V and 1 base from J, with 15 bases between. This CDR3 is CSARWRGRKAKNIQYF. The sequenced part of the CDR3 DNA is TGCAGTGCTAGATGGCGGGGGCGGAAGGCCAAAAACATT.

On this clone itself: The sequenced fragment ends 3 residues before the CDR3 boundary, so the rest is inferred from the germline J gene. The rearrangement uses TRBV7-9 and TRBJ2-1; 7 bases agree with TRBD2. J lost 4 bases, V lost 3 bases, and 6 bases had no gene match. This CDR3 is built from 15 residues. Germline V CDR1 and CDR2: SEHNR, FQNEAQ (reference sequence). The part of the CDR3 DNA that was read is TGTGCCAGCAGCTTGACTAGCAGTCTTTACAATGAG. Translation gives CASSLTSSLYNE. The full CDR3 protein reads CASSLTSSLYNEQFF.

Worth noting for this clone: The read ends 3 residues shy of where the CDR3 ends; the end is completed using the germline J gene. This chain connects TRBV2 to TRBJ1-6; D gene uncertain. The germline CDR1 and CDR2 sequences are SNHLY and FYNNEI. This CDR3 has 12 residues. CDR3 loop: CASHKGQSPLHF. CDR3 DNA, as far as it was read: TGTGCCAGCCACAAAGGCCAATCTCCC.

As regards this clone: The read ends 3 residues before the CDR3 terminus; that terminus is restored from the germline J gene. The genes are TRBV18 and TRBJ2-7, with 7 bases aligning to TRBD1. This CDR3 has 14 residues. Germline V gene sequence: CDR1 KGHSH, CDR2 LQKENI. The trim removed 3 bases at V and 5 bases at J, leaving 7 bases unmatched. The chain's CDR3 is CASSPDRVVHEQYF. The covered CDR3 bases are TGTGCCAGCTCACCCGACAGGGTTGTCCACGAG. Using reference TRBV18 and TRBJ2-7 for the parts outside the CDR3, the full variable domain is NAGVMQNPRHLVRRRGQEARLRCSPMKGHSHVYWYRQLPEEGLKFMVYLQKENIIDESGMPKERFSAEFPKEGPSILRIQQVVRGDSAAYFCASSPDRVVHEQYFGPGTRLTVT.

Turning to this clone: The read terminates 3 residues ahead of where the CDR3 ends, so the germline J gene completes it. The rearrangement uses TRBV2 and TRBJ2-7, with unresolved D. V lost 4 bases, J lost 3 bases, and 10 bases lay in between. The CDR3 loop spans 13 amino acids. From germline, CDR1 is SNHLY and CDR2 FYNNEI. The part of the CDR3 DNA that was read is TGTGCCAGCAGTGGGGCAGGCATCTACGAG. Amino acid sequence: CASSGAGIYE. Given in full, the CDR3 is CASSGAGIYEQYF.

About this clone itself: The CDR3 end falls 3 residues outside the read, so it is completed with the germline J gene. V usage is TRBV7-2 and J usage is TRBJ1-2, with 7 bases that match TRBD1. CDR3 length equals 14 residues. Germline values: CDR1 SGHTA, CDR2 FQGNSA. The CDR3 bases that were read are TGTGCCAGCAGCTCCGGGACAGCAAAGGGGGGC. Its protein is CASSSGTAKGG. The entire CDR3 sequence reads CASSSGTAKGGYTF.